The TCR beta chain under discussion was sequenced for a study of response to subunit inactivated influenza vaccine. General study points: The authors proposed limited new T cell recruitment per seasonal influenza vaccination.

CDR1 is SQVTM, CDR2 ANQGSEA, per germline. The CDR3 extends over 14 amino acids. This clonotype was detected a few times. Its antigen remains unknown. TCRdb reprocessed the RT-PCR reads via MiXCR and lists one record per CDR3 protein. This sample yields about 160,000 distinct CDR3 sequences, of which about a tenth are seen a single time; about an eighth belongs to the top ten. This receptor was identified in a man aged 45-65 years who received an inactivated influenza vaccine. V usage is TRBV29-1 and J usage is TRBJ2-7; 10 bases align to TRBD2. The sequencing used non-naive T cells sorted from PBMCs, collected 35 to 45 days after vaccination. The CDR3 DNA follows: TGCAGTCCCGTACTAGCGGGGCTGGAGTACGAGCAGTACTTC. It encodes CSPVLAGLEYEQYF.